This T cell receptor (beta chain) was identified in a study of circulating and synovial CD4+ cells in juvenile arthritis. Study results and caveats: Vbeta family usage analysis did not detect the pathogenic-like versus bulk difference. These blood cells shared more CDR3 sequences with synovium than bulk blood.

Assay used: immunoSEQ multiplex PCR; TCRdb lists only in-frame clones, some missing. Found here are a few thousand clones, 70% to 90% of them singletons; the top ten hold approximately 3.5%. As regards this clone: Its antigen is not identified.

The TCR originated in a human donor with juvenile idiopathic arthritis. Sequencing was performed on HLA-DR+ CD4+ T cells from blood. Noted subset: circulating pathogenic-like lymphocytes, sorted as HLA-DR+CD14-CD3+CD4+CD25low/- blood T cells.

The DNA of the CDR3 is TGTGCCAGCAGGGGAACGTGGGGCGGTCAGGGTGAAGCTTTCTTT. Its translation: CASRGTWGGQGEAFF. The chain recombines TRBV2 with TRBJ1-1, with a possible D match to TRBD1 (5 bases). CDR1 SNHLY and CDR2 FYNNEI come from the germline V gene. Trimming stripped 6 bases from V and 7 bases from J, with 21 bases between. The CDR3 spans 15 residues.